This T cell receptor (beta chain) originates from a study of cytomegalovirus exposure and HLA in healthy donors. Study findings and constraints: Earlier findings revealed that most TCR beta V segments proved productive either about 87% or about 30% of the time.

Primers: 60 Vbeta forward and 13 Jbeta reverse. Some clones are missing from TCRdb's copy, which holds only in-frame ones; the method was immunoSEQ multiplex PCR. Across 150,000 to 200,000 clones, the top ten clones capture 2.1% of the sample. After removal of 6 bases from V and 6 bases from J, the junction contained 6 bases not matched to a gene. This CDR3 has 15 amino acids. CDR1 and CDR2 from the germline V gene are MNHEY and SVGAGI. Of note for this clone: Its target is unknown.

Specimen: PBMCs. The receptor was isolated from a man aged 25-40 years in good health and CMV-seronegative. The chain uses TRBV6-5 and TRBJ2-2; 11 positions agree with TRBD2. The CDR3 nucleotides are TGTGCCAGCAGACCACTAGCGGGAGACGCCGGGGAGCTGTTTTTT. It specifies CASRPLAGDAGELFF.